The TCR beta chain described here comes from a study of T-cell memory formation after mild COVID-19. Study context: TCR clusters were mostly confined to one donor each.

Study-level points and caveats: The study found contracting CD4+ clones mainly in CM and EM and contracting CD8+ clones in EMRA. Pre-infection memory showed some responding clones, and this suggested that cross-reactive memory joined.

Notes on this clonotype: As yet, its antigen is unknown.

Between the trimmed V and J ends, which lost 2 bases and 6 bases, there was a span of 12 bases. The CDR3 runs to 14 residues. CDR1 SGHVS and CDR2 FQNEAQ come from the germline V gene. TCRdb recomputed calls from the 5' RACE reads with MiXCR, one row per CDR3 protein. The data show 400,000 or so distinct CDR3 sequences, 15% to 25% seen once. Sequencing used PBMCs or a T cell subset sorted from them (not recorded which). The V and J genes are TRBV7-8 and TRBJ2-3, with D unclear. This TCR was recovered from an adult woman who had mild COVID-19 (a few samples of this study predate the infection). Cell type and time point are not known. The CDR3 nucleotides read TGTGCCAGCAGCTTAAAAGTGAACACTGATACGCAGTATTTT. Amino acids: CASSLKVNTDTQYF.